The text below deals with one TCR beta chain. Its antigen is unidentified. The sample originates from a study of shared clonotypes between healthy human individuals. Study-wide context: Every donor yielded three CD4 naive, three CD4 memory, two CD8 naive and one CD8 memory plate. Findings and limits, study-wide: The study's rarefaction showed incomplete sorted-subset sequencing despite large depth. A handful of donors held around 5% of naive CD4 clonotypes in common.

Donors included only healthy HIV-negative adults lacking recent acute infections or vaccinations. The CDR3 spans 17 residues. Germline-derived CDR1 and CDR2 are MNHEY and SMNVEV (reference sequence). Trimming stripped 9 bases from V and 0 bases from J, with 18 bases between. Method: immunoSEQ multiplex PCR; TCRdb's copy keeps in-frame clones and lacks some. The repertoire consists of over a million clones, with under 80% occurring once and the leading ten covering approximately 1.5%. This TCR was recovered from a man younger than 35 in good health. Sequenced material: memory CD4+ T cells sorted from blood. Subset in this sample: CD45RA-negative fraction. The chain employs TRBV27 and TRBJ2-6; possibly TRBD1 or TRBD2 for D (5 bases each). CDR3 amino acids: CARTTGTGTSGANVLTF. As DNA, the CDR3 is TGTGCCAGAACAACCGGGACCGGGACCTCTGGGGCCAACGTCCTGACTTTC.